The next 5 T cell receptor beta chains were all read from a single sample in a study of T-cell reconstitution after alpha-beta-depleted transplantation in children. TCRbeta library preparation incorporated unique molecular identifiers. TCRdb called the PCR reads again in MiXCR, with one record for every CDR3 protein. The profile shows about 610,000 distinct CDR3 sequences, approximately 10% of them singletons. The material sequenced was PBMCs from the stem cell graft donor, taken from the stem cell graft. These receptors came from a human donor who donated a stem cell graft to a child with acute myeloid leukemia.

This clonotype has at least ten counts. The chain joins TRBV5-1 to TRBJ2-3; D is uncertain. CDR1 is SGHRS, CDR2 YFSETQ, per germline. Trimming took 4 bases from V and 3 from J, leaving 18 bases between them. The CDR3 runs to 16 residues. As DNA, the CDR3 is TGCGCCAGCAGCCCTGTTCTCATTGGTGTAACAGATACGCAGTATTTT. Encoded protein: CASSPVLIGVTDTQYF. Full variable domain (rest looked up from reference TRBV5-1 and TRBJ2-3): KAGVTQTPRYLIKTRGQQVTLSCSPISGHRSVSWYQQTPGQGLQFLFEYFSETQRNKGNFPGRFSGRQFSNSRSEMNVSTLELGDSALYLCASSPVLIGVTDTQYFGPGTRLTVL.

This chain links TRBV20-1 with TRBJ2-5, with no clear D. Germline CDR1 reads DFQATT; CDR2 reads SNEGSKA (reference sequence). Trimming removed 0 bases at V and 2 bases at J, with 10 bases between. This CDR3 has 14 residues. CDR3 region: CSAREGNRQETQYF. The DNA of the CDR3 is TGCAGTGCTAGAGAGGGAAATCGGCAAGAGACCCAGTACTTC.

The V and J genes are TRBV12-3 or TRBV12-4 and TRBJ2-1, with D possibly being TRBD2 (5 bases). This CDR3 region has 15 residues. The ends were cut back, 3 bases at V and 5 bases at J, with 14 bases in the middle. The CDR3 reads CASSFPGYGDNEQFF. CDR3 DNA sequence: TGTGCCAGCAGTTTCCCGGGGTACGGGGACAATGAGCAGTTCTTC.

This clonotype showed up many times. V usage is TRBV12-3 or TRBV12-4 and J usage is TRBJ1-1; possible D gene TRBD1, 6 bases. Trimming took off 6 bases at V and 8 bases at J, with 10 bases between the two ends. This CDR3 has 11 amino acids. This CDR3 reads CASSYQGEAFF. In nucleotides, the CDR3 is TGTGCCAGCAGCTATCAGGGGGAAGCTTTCTTT.

This clonotype was seen at least ten times. This sequence joins TRBV29-1 and TRBJ2-7, with D hard to call. The CDR3 spans 11 residues. Germline-derived CDR1 and CDR2 are SQVTM and ANQGSEA. Trimming removed 3 bases from V and 5 bases from J, with 8 bases in between. CDR3 residues: CSVESMDEQYF. CDR3 sequence (DNA): TGCAGCGTTGAGAGTATGGACGAGCAGTACTTC.